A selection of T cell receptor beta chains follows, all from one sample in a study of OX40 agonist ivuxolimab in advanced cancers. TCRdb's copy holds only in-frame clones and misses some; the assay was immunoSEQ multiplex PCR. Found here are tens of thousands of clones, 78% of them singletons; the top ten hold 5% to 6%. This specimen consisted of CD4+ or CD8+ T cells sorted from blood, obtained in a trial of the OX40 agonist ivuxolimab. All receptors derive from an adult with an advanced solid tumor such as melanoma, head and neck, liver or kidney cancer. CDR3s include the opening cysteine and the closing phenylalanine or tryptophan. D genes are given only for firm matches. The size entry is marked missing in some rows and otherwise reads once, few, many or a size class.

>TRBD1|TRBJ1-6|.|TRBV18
CASSLGQGENSPLHF
TGTGCCAGCTCACTGGGACAGGGAGAAAATTCACCCCTCCACTTT
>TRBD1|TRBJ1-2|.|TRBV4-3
CASSQDEGQGPNYGYTF
TGCGCCAGCAGCCAAGATGAAGGACAGGGGCCAAACTATGGCTACACCTTC
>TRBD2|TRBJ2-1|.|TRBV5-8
CASSFGLAVNNEQFF
TGTGCCAGCAGCTTTGGTCTAGCGGTCAACAATGAGCAGTTCTTC
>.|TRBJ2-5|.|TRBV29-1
CSVRTDGRQETQYF
TGCAGCGTCCGCACGGACGGCAGACAAGAGACCCAGTACTTC
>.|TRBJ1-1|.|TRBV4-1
CASSHKTGEGTEAFF
TGCGCCAGCAGCCACAAGACCGGAGAGGGGACTGAAGCTTTCTTT
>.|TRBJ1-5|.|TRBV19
CASSIRGRPQHF
TGTGCCAGTAGTATAAGGGGACGGCCCCAGCATTTT
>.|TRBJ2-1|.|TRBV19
CASSTPGRLSSYNEQFF
TGTGCCAGTAGTACCCCAGGACGCTTAAGCTCCTACAATGAGCAGTTCTTC
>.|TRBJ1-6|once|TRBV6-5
CASSYSGQGSFSPLHF
TGTGCCAGCAGTTACTCCGGGCAGGGGAGTTTTTCACCCCTCCACTTT
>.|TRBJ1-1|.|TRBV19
CASSIRDRDTEAFF
TGTGCCAGTAGTATTCGGGATCGGGACACTGAAGCTTTCTTT
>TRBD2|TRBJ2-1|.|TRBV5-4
CASSLISGGGEQFF
TGTGCCAGCAGCTTGATTAGCGGGGGCGGTGAGCAGTTCTTC
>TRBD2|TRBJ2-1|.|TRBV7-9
CASSPGLAGDNEQFF
TGTGCCAGCAGCCCAGGACTAGCGGGGGACAATGAGCAGTTCTTC
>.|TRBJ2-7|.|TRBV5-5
CASSLEGTSYEQYF
TGTGCCAGCAGCTTGGAGGGCACCTCCTACGAGCAGTACTTC
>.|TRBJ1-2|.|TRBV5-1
CASSPISPYGYTF
TGCGCCAGCAGCCCGATAAGTCCCTATGGCTACACCTTC
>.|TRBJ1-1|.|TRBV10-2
CASLPIVGDTEAFF
TGCGCCAGCCTCCCCATAGTAGGGGACACTGAAGCTTTCTTT
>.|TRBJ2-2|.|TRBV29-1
CSVGLQPNTGELFF
TGCAGCGTTGGTCTGCAACCGAACACCGGGGAGCTGTTTTTT